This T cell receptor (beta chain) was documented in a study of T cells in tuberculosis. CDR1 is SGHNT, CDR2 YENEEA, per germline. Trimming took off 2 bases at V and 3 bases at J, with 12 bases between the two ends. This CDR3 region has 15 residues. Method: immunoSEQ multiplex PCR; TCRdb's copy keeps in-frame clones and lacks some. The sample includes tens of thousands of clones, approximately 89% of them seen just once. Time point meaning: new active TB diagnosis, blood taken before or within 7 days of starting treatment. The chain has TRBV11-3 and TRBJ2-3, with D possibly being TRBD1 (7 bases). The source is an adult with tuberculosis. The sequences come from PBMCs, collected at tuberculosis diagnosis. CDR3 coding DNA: TGTGCCAGCAGCTTACAGGGGGGATGGACAGATACGCAGTATTTT. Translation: CASSLQGGWTDTQYF.